A few counts support the clone carrying this T cell receptor beta chain. From germline, CDR1 is SQVTM and CDR2 ANQGSEA. With 4 bases removed from V and 4 bases from J, the gap between germline ends came to 12 bases. The CDR3 contains 13 residues. These data originate in a study of T-cell reconstitution after alpha-beta-depleted transplantation in children. Preparation of the TCRbeta library was carried out with unique molecular identifiers. TCRdb analysed the PCR reads with MiXCR anew, one entry per CDR3 protein. The sample has hundreds of thousands of distinct CDR3 sequences, roughly 13% seen once. V is TRBV29-1 and J is TRBJ2-3; possibly TRBD1 or TRBD2 for D (6 bases each). Sequences were derived from PBMCs, mostly from graft donor cells, sampled 360 days after TCRalphabeta/CD19-depleted stem cell transplant. The clonotype was recovered from a male patient aged 10 to 17 who had a stem cell transplant for acute myeloid leukemia, so the T cells may come from the graft donor. CDR3 in amino acids: CSVVDGGPDTQYF. CDR3 in DNA: TGCAGCGTTGTCGATGGGGGGCCAGATACGCAGTATTTT.